This T cell receptor (beta chain) was documented in a study of T-cell reconstitution after alpha-beta-depleted transplantation in children. Findings and limits, study-wide: Reports say that about two months after transplant, the alpha-beta T cells came out of several hundred graft clones that had expanded. One year after transplant, T-cell counts and diversity came mostly from newly produced T cells.

Germline V gene lookup returns CDR1 GTSNPN and CDR2 SVGIG (reference sequence). There are 19 residues in the CDR3. V lost 7 bases, J lost 7 bases, and 37 bases lay in between. This clonotype was recorded many times. What it binds is unknown. TCRbeta library preparation incorporated unique molecular identifiers. TCRdb redid the calling of the PCR reads with MiXCR, one entry per CDR3 protein. Seen here are roughly 350,000 distinct CDR3 sequences, 15% to 20% observed once, and the top ten hold about 41%. The chain is built from TRBV30 and TRBJ1-2; the D gene is possibly TRBD1 (5 bases). This sample comprised PBMCs, mostly from graft donor cells, obtained 360 days after TCRalphabeta/CD19-depleted stem cell transplant. This TCR was sampled from a male patient between 2 and 10 years old who had a stem cell transplant for acute lymphoblastic leukemia, so the T cells may come from the graft donor. The CDR3 protein is CASEGGLGDRTRSLFGYTF. The CDR3 bases are TGTGCCTCCGAGGGAGGTTTAGGAGACAGAACGAGAAGTCTGTTTGGCTACACCTTC.